Reported below is one T cell receptor beta chain. The data were obtained in a study of blood T cell repertoires in COVID-19. Looking at the study overall: COVID-19 samples, acute and convalescent, were from the United States, Italy and Spain. In each case, the material was cDNA or gDNA derived from T cells, B-cell-depleted T cells, or PBMCs.

The CDR3 covers 16 residues. Germline V gene data show CDR1 as SNHLY and CDR2 as FYNNEI. The ends were cut back, 1 base at V and 5 bases at J, with 16 bases in the middle. Original data processing: Amplification of reference gene primers was used by the study to estimate nucleated cell counts. Generated by immunoSEQ multiplex PCR, the TCRdb table keeps only in-frame clones and is missing some. The DNA was the basis for D and trimming; V, J and clone size are from that table. Among tens of thousands of clones, 75% to 90% were seen once, and the ten largest hold 15% to 20%. The rearrangement links TRBV2 to TRBJ2-3; possibly TRBD2 for D (5 bases). This clonotype originated in a woman over 75 with acute or convalescent COVID-19. Sequencing input: peripheral blood. The CDR3 bases are TGTGCCAGCAGTGAAGACGACCCCGGGGAGCAAGATACGCAGTATTTT. It translates to CASSEDDPGEQDTQYF.